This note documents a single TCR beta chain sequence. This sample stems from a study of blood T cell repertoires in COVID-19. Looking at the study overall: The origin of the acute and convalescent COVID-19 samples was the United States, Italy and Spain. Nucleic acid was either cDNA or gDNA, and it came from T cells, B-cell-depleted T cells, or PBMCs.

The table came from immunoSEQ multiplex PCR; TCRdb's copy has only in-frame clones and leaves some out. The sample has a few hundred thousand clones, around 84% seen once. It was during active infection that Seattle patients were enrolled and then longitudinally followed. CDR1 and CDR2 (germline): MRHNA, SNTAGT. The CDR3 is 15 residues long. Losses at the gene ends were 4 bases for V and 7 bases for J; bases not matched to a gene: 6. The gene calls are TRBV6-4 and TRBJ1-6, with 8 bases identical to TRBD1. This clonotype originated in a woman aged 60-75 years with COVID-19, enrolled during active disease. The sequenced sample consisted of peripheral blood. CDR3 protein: CASSVGQGYNSPLHF. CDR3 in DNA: TGTGCCAGCAGTGTAGGACAGGGCTACAATTCACCCCTCCACTTT.